This section outlines one T cell receptor beta chain sequence together with its context. As yet, its antigen is unknown. At one boundary the junction diverges from the germline segment, which might be a read error. It was through 5'RACE template switching that TCR cDNA was made, with a universal primer site and UMIs added. Using its own MiXCR run on the 5' RACE reads, TCRdb lists one record per CDR3 protein. The profile covers fewer than 400,000 distinct CDR3 sequences, with approximately 6% appearing a single time and 14% to 15% taken by the ten largest. This CDR3 comprises 15 residues. CDR1 and CDR2 from the germline V gene are DFQATT and SNEGSKA (reference sequence). The sample is drawn from a study of T cells after yellow fever vaccination. General study points: FACS-sorted repertoires might harbor abundant contaminating clonotypes from the bulk population.

Sequenced here: PBMCs, sampled 5 days after the yellow fever booster vaccination. The TCR sequence derives from a man under 40 who received the YFV17D yellow fever vaccine. The chain combines TRBV20-1 with TRBJ2-7; D is possibly TRBD1 or TRBD2 (5 bases each). The CDR3 protein is CSARASGTPSHEQYF. The CDR3 coding sequence is TGCAGTGCTAGAGCCTCCGGGACCCCCTCCCACGAGCAGTACTTC.